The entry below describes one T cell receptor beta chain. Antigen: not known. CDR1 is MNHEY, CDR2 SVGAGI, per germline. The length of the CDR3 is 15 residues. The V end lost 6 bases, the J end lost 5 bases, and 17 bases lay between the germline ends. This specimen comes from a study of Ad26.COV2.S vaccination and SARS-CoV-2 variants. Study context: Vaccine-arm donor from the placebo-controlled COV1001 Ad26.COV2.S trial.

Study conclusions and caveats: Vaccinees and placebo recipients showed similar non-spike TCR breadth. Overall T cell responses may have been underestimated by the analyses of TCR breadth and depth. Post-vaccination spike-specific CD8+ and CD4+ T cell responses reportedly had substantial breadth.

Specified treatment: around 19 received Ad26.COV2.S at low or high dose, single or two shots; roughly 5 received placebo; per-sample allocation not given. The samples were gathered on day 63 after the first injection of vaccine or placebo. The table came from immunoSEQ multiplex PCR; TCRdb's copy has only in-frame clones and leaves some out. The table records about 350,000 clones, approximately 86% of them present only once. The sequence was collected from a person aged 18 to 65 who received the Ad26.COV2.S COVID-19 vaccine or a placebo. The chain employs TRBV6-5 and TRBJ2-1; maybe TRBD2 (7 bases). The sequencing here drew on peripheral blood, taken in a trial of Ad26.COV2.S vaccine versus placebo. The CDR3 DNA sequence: TGTGCCAGCAGCCTGGGGGGGACACCAAACAATGAGCAGTTCTTC. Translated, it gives CASSLGGTPNNEQFF.